This T cell receptor (beta chain) was retrieved from a study of shared clonotypes between healthy human individuals. The CDR3 spans 13 residues. Germline values: CDR1 SGHDT, CDR2 YYEEEE. The germline V and J ends were trimmed by 4 bases and 8 bases, with 15 bases remaining between them. Template for every sorted-subset replicate PCR totaled approximately 0.2 ug DNA, about 30,000 T cell genomes. The data were produced by immunoSEQ multiplex PCR, yet TCRdb's version contains in-frame clones alone and is incomplete. Of roughly 590,000 clones listed, roughly 95% are singletons. The naive CD8 fraction comprised CD45RO-negative cells positively selected for CCR7 and excluded terminally differentiated effector memory CD45RA+ cells.

The sequencing input was naive CD8+ T cells sorted from blood. This clonotype was sampled from a woman in her twenties or thirties in good health. The V gene is TRBV5-6, the J gene TRBJ1-1; weak D call: TRBD1 (6 bases). The chain's CDR3 is CASSLWETGEAFF. The DNA for the CDR3 is TGTGCCAGCAGCCTATGGGAAACAGGGGAAGCTTTCTTT.